These 22 T cell receptor beta chains share one sample of origin, sequenced in a study of PD-L1 blockade in urothelial cancer. Repertoires were generated with immunoSEQ multiplex PCR, while TCRdb's copy carries only in-frame clones and drops some. The sample yields more than 70,000 clones, 70% to 90% seen once. The material sequenced was PBMCs, taken around atezolizumab (anti-PD-L1) treatment. The receptors here all came from a man between 60 and 75 years old with urothelial cancer.

The V call is TRBV18, the J call TRBJ1-5; 8 bases agree with TRBD1. The CDR3 has 18 residues. V lost 4 bases to trimming and J lost 1 base; unmatched junction nucleotides: 12. Germline lookup yields CDR1 KGHSH and CDR2 LQKENI. CDR3 protein: CASSLQGVGQGSNQPQHF. CDR3 nucleotide sequence: TGTGCCAGCTCACTCCAGGGGGTTGGACAGGGCAGCAATCAGCCCCAGCATTTT.

The chain joins TRBV7-7 to TRBJ2-4, with 8 bases aligning to TRBD1. CDR3 length: 17 residues. The germline CDR1 and CDR2 sequences are SSHAT and FNYEAQ (reference sequence). Trimming took 5 bases from V and 0 from J; bases not matched to a gene: 9. CDR3 region: CASSTPGQDVAKNIQYF. The CDR3 region has the DNA TGTGCCAGCAGCACACCGGGACAGGACGTAGCCAAAAACATTCAGTACTTC.

The V and J genes are TRBV5-4 and TRBJ2-6; D gene uncertain. The CDR3 spans 15 residues. In germline, CDR1 is SGHNT, CDR2 YYREEE (reference sequence). Trimming shortened V by 0 bases and J by 1 base, and 5 bases separated the two germline ends. Here the CDR3 reads CASSLDKSGANVLTF. Written as DNA, the CDR3 is TGTGCCAGCAGCTTGGACAAGTCTGGGGCCAACGTCCTGACTTTC.

The chain employs TRBV10-1 and TRBJ2-1; no clear D gene. This CDR3 is built from 13 residues. Germline loops: CDR1 WNHNN, CDR2 SYGVQD (reference sequence). V was pared by 0 bases and J by 15 bases, with 15 bases between. The CDR3 region has the DNA TGCGCCAGCAGTGAGTCCCCGATAACGTGGCTGTTCTTC. Its translation is CASSESPITWLFF.

This chain links TRBV19 with TRBJ1-5; 8 positions match TRBD1. Germline CDR1 is LNHDA and CDR2 is SQIVND (reference sequence). The CDR3 loop spans 15 amino acids. Trimming took 3 bases from V and 7 from J; bases not matched to a gene: 8. CDR3 sequence (DNA): TGTGCCAGTAGTATCGGGACAGGCGGTTTCCAGCCCCAGCATTTT. Residues: CASSIGTGGFQPQHF.

The chain is built from TRBV11-2 and TRBJ1-4, with D perhaps matching TRBD1 (6 bases). This CDR3 is 17 amino acids long. The V end was cut by 4 bases, the J end by 0 bases, with 15 bases between. The germline CDR1 and CDR2 sequences are SGHAT and FQNNGV. In DNA form, the CDR3 reads TGTGCCAGCAGCTCTTTGACAGGTCGATCAACTAATGAAAAACTGTTTTTT. This sequence encodes CASSSLTGRSTNEKLFF.

This chain connects TRBV29-1 to TRBJ2-7; 7 bases map to TRBD1. Germline V gene lookup returns CDR1 SQVTM and CDR2 ANQGSEA. The CDR3 length is 13 residues. V lost 1 base to trimming and J lost 0 bases; unmatched junction nucleotides: 0. The CDR3 DNA follows: TGCAGCGTTGAAGGGGACAGCTCCTACGAGCAGTACTTC. It encodes CSVEGDSSYEQYF.

This chain uses TRBV2 with TRBJ1-2; 8 nucleotides align to TRBD1. The CDR3 is 14 residues long. Germline trimming cut 5 bases from V and 4 bases from J; bases unmatched to any gene: 6. Germline lookup yields CDR1 SNHLY and CDR2 FYNNEI. The CDR3 nucleotides are TGTGCCAGCAGTCCTGGACAGGGAGGCTATGGCTACACCTTC. It encodes CASSPGQGGYGYTF.

This clone was seen a few times. The gene calls are TRBV10-3 and TRBJ1-2, with 9 bases identical to TRBD1. This CDR3 spans 13 amino acids. Germline trimming cut 3 bases from V and 14 bases from J; bases unmatched to any gene: 10. Germline CDR1 ENHRY, CDR2 SYGVKD. CDR3 loop: CAISDQGQGSMTF. The CDR3 DNA reads TGTGCCATCAGTGATCAGGGACAGGGTTCAATGACCTTC.

This chain connects TRBV29-1 to TRBJ2-1, with 10 bases that match TRBD1. The CDR3 is 14 residues long. V was clipped by 8 bases and J by 6 bases; unmatched bases: 10. Germline V gives CDR1 SQVTM, CDR2 ANQGSEA. In DNA, the CDR3 is TGCAGCTCCACCGGGACAGGGGCGTTCAATGAGCAGTTCTTC. It is translated as CSSTGTGAFNEQFF.

J is TRBJ2-7 and V is TRBV7-2; 7 nucleotides match TRBD2. V lost 0 bases and J lost 3; bases outside the gene matches: 5. Germline CDR1 reads SGHTA; CDR2 reads FQGNSA. The CDR3 has 15 residues. In DNA, the CDR3 is TGTGCCAGCAGCTTAGCGAGCGGGACCGGCTACGAGCAGTACTTC. Its protein is CASSLASGTGYEQYF.

The chain employs TRBV19 and TRBJ1-1, with no clear D. The CDR3 totals 13 residues. V was shortened by 6 bases and J by 0 bases, with 8 bases between the two germline ends. CDR1 is LNHDA, CDR2 SQIVND, per germline (reference sequence). As DNA, the CDR3 is TGTGCCAGTAGCCAGATACTGAACACTGAAGCTTTCTTT. Translating gives CASSQILNTEAFF.

This chain links TRBV6-1 with TRBJ2-7; 7 bases match TRBD1. Unmatched junction bases numbered 8, after V lost 7 bases and J lost 2 bases. There are 14 residues in the CDR3. The germline V gene encodes CDR1 MNHNS and CDR2 SASEGT. The CDR3 nucleotides read TGTGCCAGCACGCAGGGGGATCGAGCCTACGAGCAGTACTTC. Residues: CASTQGDRAYEQYF.

The chain joins TRBV6-1 to TRBJ1-2; D remains unclear. Germline V CDR1 and CDR2: MNHNS, SASEGT. This CDR3 has 14 residues. Deletions cut 6 bases from V and 2 bases from J, with 13 bases between. Written as DNA, the CDR3 is TGTGCCAGCAGCCCTGTGGCGGGGAACTATGGCTACACCTTC. Translating gives CASSPVAGNYGYTF.

This clone was observed once. This chain links TRBV6-1 with TRBJ1-4; D not resolved. CDR3 length: 15 residues. Trimming removed 4 bases from V and 2 bases from J, with 11 bases in between. From germline, CDR1 is MNHNS and CDR2 SASEGT. The CDR3 DNA follows: TGTGCCAGCAGTGCAACTCAGACTACTAATGAAAAACTGTTTTTT. Its translation is CASSATQTTNEKLFF.

This clone was counted a single time. V gene TRBV28 combines with J gene TRBJ1-5, with 7 bases fitting TRBD1. The V gene's germline CDR1 is MDHEN and CDR2 SYDVKM. J was trimmed by 7 bases and V by 4 bases; bases with no gene match: 16. The length of the CDR3 is 17 residues. CDR3 nucleotide sequence: TGTGCCAGCAGTTCTCCACCGACAGGGTGGGGCAGACAGCCCCAGCATTTT. Its protein product is CASSSPPTGWGRQPQHF.

The V and J genes are TRBV5-6 and TRBJ1-1; unclear D gene. The CDR3 runs to 15 residues. Looked up from germline, CDR1 is SGHDT and CDR2 is YYEEEE. V was pared by 3 bases and J by 0 bases, with 12 bases between. The CDR3 DNA reads as TGTGCCAGCAGCTCTGGTTGGCAGATGAACACTGAAGCTTTCTTT. Translation gives CASSSGWQMNTEAFF.

V is TRBV14 and J is TRBJ2-7; 10 nucleotides match TRBD2. The V gene's germline CDR1 is SGHDN and CDR2 FVKESK. The junction had 9 bases not matched to a gene; V was cut back by 4 bases and J by 12 bases. CDR3 length equals 13 residues. CDR3 coding DNA: TGTGCCAGCAGCCCGAATCTAGCGGGAGTGGTGTACTTC. Its translation is CASSPNLAGVVYF.

The V and J genes are TRBV28 and TRBJ2-1; 10 nucleotides line up with TRBD1. Per germline, CDR1 MDHEN and CDR2 SYDVKM. J lost 2 bases, V lost 6 bases, and 4 bases had no gene match. CDR3 length: 15 amino acids. In nucleotides, the CDR3 is TGTGCCAGCAGCTTAGACAGGGGGCCCTACAATGAGCAGTTCTTC. The encoded protein is CASSLDRGPYNEQFF.

This chain connects TRBV5-1 to TRBJ1-4; no clear D gene. Deletions cut 3 bases from V and 8 bases from J, with 17 bases between. Germline V gives CDR1 SGHRS, CDR2 YFSETQ. The CDR3 runs 15 residues. This CDR3 is CASSSTGVDYEKLFF. CDR3 DNA sequence: TGCGCCAGCAGCTCGACGGGAGTGGATTACGAAAAACTGTTTTTT.

The chain combines TRBV5-6 with TRBJ2-2; a weak D match, TRBD1 (5 bases). The CDR3 consists of 17 residues. CDR1 is SGHDT and CDR2 is YYEEEE in the germline V gene. Trimming took off 1 base at V and 0 bases at J, with 13 bases between the two ends. CDR3 nucleotides: TGTGCCAGCAGCTTGTTTGCATTGACAGCGAACACCGGGGAGCTGTTTTTT. This codes for CASSLFALTANTGELFF.

This rearrangement joins TRBV5-1 to TRBJ2-1; 8 nucleotides line up with TRBD2. This CDR3 comprises 15 residues. The V and J ends lost 2 bases and 6 bases, in that order; junction bases with no gene match: 7. Per the germline V gene, CDR1 is SGHRS and CDR2 is YFSETQ. This CDR3 reads CASSLIGGGGNEQFF. The CDR3 nucleotides are TGCGCCAGCAGCTTAATCGGGGGGGGTGGCAATGAGCAGTTCTTC. The complete variable domain, with remaining parts taken from reference TRBV5-1 and TRBJ2-1, reads KAGVTQTPRYLIKTRGQQVTLSCSPISGHRSVSWYQQTPGQGLQFLFEYFSETQRNKGNFPGRFSGRQFSNSRSEMNVSTLELGDSALYLCASSLIGGGGNEQFFGPGTRLTVL.